This T cell receptor (beta chain) emerged from a study of beta chain features in type 1 diabetes. This clone has more than one count but fewer than ten. What it binds is not known. Expressed TCRB transcripts were sequenced because the isolated RNA had all been reverse transcribed beforehand. This table comes from immunoSEQ multiplex PCR, and its TCRdb copy is limited to in-frame clones, with some not included. The table records under 250,000 clones, over 11% of them present only once. Notes on the study in general: Insertions at VDJ junctions were less frequent in type 1 diabetes patients. These patients also deleted more nucleotides at the same junctions. All four CD4+ subsets of Type 1 diabetes patients contained TCRB CDR3s that were moderately but significantly shorter.

CDR3 length equals 12 residues. V dropped 4 bases and J dropped 0 bases, with 7 bases sitting between them. Per the germline V gene, CDR1 is GTSNPN and CDR2 is SVGIG (reference sequence). The rearrangement uses TRBV30 and TRBJ2-7; D may be TRBD1 (5 bases). What was sequenced was naive CD4+ T cells from blood. The sequence was obtained from a man aged 25 to 45 with type 1 diabetes. CDR3 sequence: CAWTQGSYEQYF. As DNA, the CDR3 is TGTGCCTGGACCCAGGGCTCCTACGAGCAGTACTTC.